Below, 4 T cell receptor beta chains from the same sample are listed, as sequenced in a study of metastatic and nonmetastatic thyroid tumors. Thyroid surgery had not been preceded by any treatment in any patient. TCRdb re-analyzed the PCR reads through MiXCR. The table includes about 27,000 clones, roughly 15% detected once. What was sequenced was blood. The receptor source for this set is a male donor with papillary thyroid cancer or a benign thyroid nodule (not recorded which). Some clones in this sample may be carry-over from other donors' samples.

This clone occurred once. The CDR3 is CSASGGGGRHNEQFF. CDR3 sequence (DNA): TGCAGTGCTAGTGGTGGGGGGGGTCGGCACAATGAGCAGTTCTTC. This sequence joins TRBV20-1 and TRBJ2-1, with TRBD2 matching over 7 bases. Germline V lookup: CDR1 DFQATT, CDR2 SNEGSKA (reference sequence). V lost 3 bases to trimming and J lost 5 bases; unmatched junction nucleotides: 10. This CDR3 has 15 amino acids.

The chain recombines TRBV6-1 with TRBJ1-1; D not resolved. CDR1 is MNHNS and CDR2 is SASEGT in the germline V gene. V was clipped by 7 bases and J by 1 base, with 10 bases between them. This CDR3 comprises 13 residues. CDR3 coding DNA: TGTGCCAGCACCTCGATTACGAACACTGAAGCTTTCTTT. Amino acids: CASTSITNTEAFF.

In this sample, this clone turned up many times. This chain links TRBV7-3 with TRBJ2-5, with a tentative D call TRBD2 (6 bases). CDR3 size: 14 residues. V lost 5 bases, J lost 2 bases, and 12 bases lay in between. Looked up from germline, CDR1 is SGHTA and CDR2 is FQGTGA. The CDR3 loop reads CASSRTGVQETQYF. CDR3 bases: TGTGCCAGCAGCCGTACGGGGGTACAAGAGACCCAGTACTTC. The full variable domain, with the rest looked up from reference TRBV7-3 and TRBJ2-5, is GAGVSQTPSNKVTEKGKYVELRCDPISGHTALYWYRQSLGQGPEFLIYFQGTGAADDSGLPNDRFFAVRPEGSVSTLKIQRTERGDSAVYLCASSRTGVQETQYFGPGTRLLVL.

This clone was detected ten times or more. The rearrangement joins TRBV7-3 to TRBJ2-1, with TRBD2 matching over 9 bases. Germline lookup yields CDR1 SGHTA and CDR2 FQGTGA. The V segment lost 5 bases and the J segment 4 bases; nucleotides outside the gene matches: 6. The CDR3 is 15 residues long. The CDR3 sequence: CASSLLSGGYNEQFF. The DNA of the CDR3 is TGTGCCAGCAGCCTGCTTAGCGGGGGTTACAATGAGCAGTTCTTC.